Presented here are 29 T cell receptor beta chains from one specimen sequenced in a study of T cell changes during pregnancy in multiple sclerosis. Measured with immunoSEQ multiplex PCR; TCRdb has only the in-frame clones, and not every one. The sample shows 20,000 or so clones, 88% of them seen only once. Source: CD8+ T cells from peripheral blood mononuclear cells, taken after pregnancy. These receptors all stem from a female donor in good health, enrolled as a control in a pregnancy study.

The gene calls are TRBV7-9 and TRBJ1-1; D remains ambiguous. Trimming stripped 4 bases from V and 5 bases from J, with 11 bases between. Germline assignment: CDR1 SEHNR and CDR2 FQNEAQ (reference sequence). The CDR3 spans 13 residues. The CDR3 reads CASSSPRLTEAFF. Here the CDR3 DNA reads TGTGCCAGCAGCTCCCCCCGACTGACTGAAGCTTTCTTT.

The chain is built from TRBV7-2 and TRBJ2-1; 11 bases are shared with TRBD2. V shed 5 bases, J shed 7 bases, and the junction held 10 bases outside the gene matches. Looked up from germline, CDR1 is SGHTA and CDR2 is FQGNSA. This CDR3 region has 16 residues. CDR3 region: CASSLGTSGLQNEQFF. In DNA, the CDR3 is TGTGCCAGCAGCCTGGGGACTAGCGGCCTCCAAAATGAGCAGTTCTTC.

The rearrangement uses TRBV6-1 and TRBJ2-1; 9 bases fit TRBD2. This CDR3 is built from 16 residues. The germline CDR1 and CDR2 sequences are MNHNS and SASEGT. V shed 4 bases, J shed 7 bases, and the junction held 11 bases outside the gene matches. The CDR3, as DNA: TGTGCCAGCAGTGCTTTAGCTAGCGGGGCAGGGAATGAGCAGTTCTTC. It encodes CASSALASGAGNEQFF.

The chain is built from TRBV14 and TRBJ1-1; D uncertain. Looked up from germline, CDR1 is SGHDN and CDR2 is FVKESK. This CDR3 has 15 amino acids. Trimming took off 0 bases at V and 5 bases at J, with 13 bases between the two ends. DNA for the CDR3: TGTGCCAGCAGCCAAGAACGGGGAATGAGTACTGAAGCTTTCTTT. Residues: CASSQERGMSTEAFF.

The V and J genes are TRBV11-2 and TRBJ1-2; 7 bases align to TRBD1. The CDR3 is 14 amino acids. In germline, CDR1 is SGHAT, CDR2 FQNNGV. The J segment lost 3 bases and the V segment lost 1 base, leaving 2 bases of the junction unmatched. DNA for the CDR3: TGTGCCAGCAGCTTAGGTACAGGGGACTATGGCTACACCTTC. Encoded protein: CASSLGTGDYGYTF.

This chain uses TRBV19 with TRBJ1-1; 10 nucleotides align to TRBD1. Germline CDR1 and CDR2: LNHDA and SQIVND (reference sequence). The CDR3 is made up of 16 amino acids. Germline trimming cut 5 bases from V and 0 bases from J; bases unmatched to any gene: 6. Written as DNA, the CDR3 is TGTGCCAGTAGTCCGCCGGACAGGGGGATGAACACTGAAGCTTTCTTT. This codes for CASSPPDRGMNTEAFF. Looking up the rest from reference TRBV19 and TRBJ1-1 gives the full variable domain: DGGITQSPKYLFRKEGQNVTLSCEQNLNHDAMYWYRQDPGQGLRLIYYSQIVNDFQKGDIAEGYSVSREKKESFPLTVTSAQKNPTAFYLCASSPPDRGMNTEAFFGQGTRLTVV.

This clone was seen more than once but under ten times. The chain recombines TRBV30 with TRBJ1-1; 7 bases are a match to TRBD1. From germline, CDR1 is GTSNPN and CDR2 SVGIG (reference sequence). The CDR3 is made up of 11 amino acids. Germline trimming cut 2 bases from V and 10 bases from J; bases unmatched to any gene: 4. The CDR3 DNA reads as TGTGCCTGGAGTAGGGGGCTTGGAGCTTTCTTT. Translating it yields CAWSRGLGAFF.

This sequence joins TRBV7-3 and TRBJ1-2; D gene unclear. This CDR3 comprises 14 residues. Per the germline V gene, CDR1 is SGHTA and CDR2 is FQGTGA. V was trimmed by 1 base and J by 6 bases, leaving 12 bases between them. CDR3 region: CASSLNPDLDGYTF. In DNA form, the CDR3 reads TGTGCCAGCAGCTTAAACCCCGACTTGGATGGCTACACCTTC. The complete variable domain, with remaining parts taken from reference TRBV7-3 and TRBJ1-2, reads GAGVSQTPSNKVTEKGKYVELRCDPISGHTALYWYRQSLGQGPEFLIYFQGTGAADDSGLPNDRFFAVRPEGSVSTLKIQRTERGDSAVYLCASSLNPDLDGYTFGSGTRLTVV.

The rearrangement links TRBV13 to TRBJ2-1; D perhaps matches TRBD1 (6 bases). V lost 5 bases to trimming and J lost 2 bases, with 13 bases between them. The CDR3 totals 15 residues. Germline-derived CDR1 and CDR2 are PRHDT and FYEKMQ (reference sequence). The CDR3, as DNA: TGTGCCAGCAGCGGCAGGACAGTTCCCTACAATGAGCAGTTCTTC. Its protein is CASSGRTVPYNEQFF.

This clone was counted only a few times. This chain joins TRBV19 and TRBJ1-1; D unresolved. The CDR3 loop spans 12 amino acids. The V gene's germline CDR1 is LNHDA and CDR2 SQIVND (reference sequence). The V end lost 1 base, the J end lost 7 bases, and 7 bases lay between the germline ends. The CDR3 coding sequence is TGTGCCAGTAGTATAGGTAGAATTGAAGCTTTCTTT. Its translation: CASSIGRIEAFF.

The J gene is TRBJ1-2, the V gene TRBV27; 7 positions match TRBD1. The CDR3 loop spans 12 amino acids. CDR1 is MNHEY and CDR2 is SMNVEV in the germline V gene (reference sequence). V trimming: 6 bases; J trimming: 4 bases; junction bases outside the gene matches: 2. CDR3 region: CASRGQSYGYTF. CDR3 bases: TGTGCCAGCAGGGGACAGTCCTATGGCTACACCTTC.

The genes are TRBV13 and TRBJ2-2; maybe TRBD1 (5 bases). CDR1 and CDR2 from the germline V gene are PRHDT and FYEKMQ (reference sequence). The CDR3 covers 18 residues. V was shortened by 5 bases and J by 0 bases, with 19 bases between the two germline ends. CDR3 sequence reads: CASSLSRQLESNTGELFF. CDR3 bases: TGTGCCAGCAGCCTGAGTCGACAGCTCGAATCGAACACCGGGGAGCTGTTTTTT. Supplemented by reference TRBV13 and TRBJ2-2, the full variable domain reads AAGVIQSPRHLIKEKRETATLKCYPIPRHDTVYWYQQGPGQDPQFLISFYEKMQSDKGSIPDRFSAQQFSDYHSELNMSSLELGDSALYFCASSLSRQLESNTGELFFGEGSRLTVL.

The rearrangement links TRBV9 to TRBJ2-3, with 10 bases lining up with TRBD1. Germline CDR1 is SGDLS and CDR2 is YYNGEE. V gave up 2 bases and J gave up 5 bases; unmatched junction bases: 11. This CDR3 contains 17 residues. CDR3 residues: CASSVTAGTGERDTQYF. The CDR3 coding sequence is TGTGCCAGCAGCGTCACAGCCGGGACAGGGGAGCGAGATACGCAGTATTTT.

In its sample, this clone was seen once. The DNA for the CDR3 is TGTGCCAGCAGCTTATCTGACGCGAGGGGCAATCAGCCCCAGCATTTT. It is translated as CASSLSDARGNQPQHF. V is TRBV7-8 and J is TRBJ1-5; D remains unclear. Germline CDR1 SGHVS, CDR2 FQNEAQ. The germline V and J ends were trimmed by 2 bases and 2 bases, with 13 bases remaining between them. This CDR3 region has 16 residues.

The chain is built from TRBV7-9 and TRBJ2-7, with 8 bases identical to TRBD1. Germline trimming cut 3 bases from V and 5 bases from J; bases unmatched to any gene: 9. Germline CDR1 is SEHNR and CDR2 is FQNEAQ (reference sequence). This CDR3 has 15 residues. CDR3 DNA sequence: TGTGCCAGCAGCTTCGAGGGACAGGTCCTGGACGAGCAGTACTTC. Translation gives CASSFEGQVLDEQYF. Drawing the rest from reference TRBV7-9 and TRBJ2-7, the complete variable domain is DTGVSQNPRHKITKRGQNVTFRCDPISEHNRLYWYRQTLGQGPEFLTYFQNEAQLEKSRLLSDRFSAERPKGSFSTLEIQRTEQGDSAMYLCASSFEGQVLDEQYFGPGTRLTVT.

The chain combines TRBV7-2 with TRBJ1-2; tentatively, D is TRBD1 (5 bases). V was clipped by 3 bases and J by 4 bases, with 12 bases between them. Germline V gene sequence: CDR1 SGHTA, CDR2 FQGNSA. The CDR3 runs 14 residues. The CDR3 DNA reads as TGTGCCAGCAGCTTCTGGGGGGAGGGCTATGGCTACACCTTC. It is translated as CASSFWGEGYGYTF.

V gene TRBV27 combines with J gene TRBJ2-7; 9 bases agree with TRBD1. The ends lost 5 bases at V and 1 base at J; junction bases unmatched: 6. CDR1 is MNHEY and CDR2 is SMNVEV in the germline V gene (reference sequence). The CDR3 totals 15 residues. In DNA, the CDR3 is TGTGCCAGCAGTCCCCCCGGGACAGGGTCCTACGAGCAGTACTTC. Residues: CASSPPGTGSYEQYF.

By sample fraction, this clone is medium-sized. The V gene is TRBV27, the J gene TRBJ2-7, with 12 positions matching TRBD1. Germline assignment: CDR1 MNHEY and CDR2 SMNVEV (reference sequence). The trim removed 2 bases at V and 2 bases at J, leaving 7 bases unmatched. This CDR3 has 17 amino acids. The CDR3 nucleotides are TGTGCCAGCAGTTTAGAGGGACAGGGGGCCCATACCTACGAGCAGTACTTC. This sequence encodes CASSLEGQGAHTYEQYF.

V gene TRBV2 combines with J gene TRBJ1-1; TRBD1 matches at 9 bases. The CDR3 is made up of 12 amino acids. Germline V gene data show CDR1 as SNHLY and CDR2 as FYNNEI. V was clipped by 9 bases and J by 5 bases; unmatched bases: 4. The CDR3 spells CARTDRGTEAFF. CDR3 DNA sequence: TGTGCCAGGACGGACAGGGGTACTGAAGCTTTCTTT.

The chain has TRBV5-1 and TRBJ2-1; the match to TRBD2 covers 7 bases. Germline CDR1 is SGHRS and CDR2 is YFSETQ. The V gene end was trimmed by 4 bases and the J gene end by 10 bases; junction bases not matched to a gene: 11. This CDR3 comprises 14 residues. The CDR3 region is CASSLGGWGDEQFF. The CDR3 nucleotides are TGCGCCAGCAGCCTGGGAGGGTGGGGGGACGAGCAGTTCTTC.

The chain links TRBV9 to TRBJ2-3, with 7 bases lining up with TRBD2. There are 16 residues in the CDR3. Losses at the gene ends were 0 bases for V and 1 base for J; bases not matched to a gene: 5. Germline lookup yields CDR1 SGDLS and CDR2 YYNGEE. This chain's CDR3 is CASSVGNRGGTDTQYF. DNA of the CDR3: TGTGCCAGCAGCGTAGGGAATCGGGGGGGCACAGATACGCAGTATTTT.

V gene TRBV27 combines with J gene TRBJ1-1, with D possibly matching TRBD1 (5 bases). Germline V CDR1 and CDR2: MNHEY, SMNVEV (reference sequence). Trimming pared 10 bases from V and 0 bases from J, leaving 12 bases between. The CDR3 loop spans 13 amino acids. The CDR3 DNA follows: TGTGCCACCTCGACAGCGATGAACACTGAAGCTTTCTTT. Its protein is CATSTAMNTEAFF.

This clone occurred once. This chain uses TRBV7-2 with TRBJ1-2; 9 bases line up with TRBD1. The length of the CDR3 is 14 residues. Per the germline V gene, CDR1 is SGHTA and CDR2 is FQGNSA. V shed 5 bases, J shed 3 bases, and the junction held 4 bases outside the gene matches. CDR3 nucleotide sequence: TGTGCCAGCAGCAAAAGGACAGGGGACTATGGCTACACCTTC. Amino acids: CASSKRTGDYGYTF. The variable domain in full, with the rest retrieved from reference TRBV7-2 and TRBJ1-2, is GAGVSQSPSNKVTEKGKDVELRCDPISGHTALYWYRQSLGQGLEFLIYFQGNSAPDKSGLPSDRFSAERTGGSVSTLTIQRTQQEDSAVYLCASSKRTGDYGYTFGSGTRLTVV.

The CDR3 reads CASSPRDRNTEAFF. CDR3 nucleotides: TGTGCCAGCAGCCCCCGGGACAGGAACACTGAAGCTTTCTTT. The genes are TRBV7-6 and TRBJ1-1; TRBD1 matches 7 bases. V shed 5 bases, J shed 1 base, and the junction held 4 bases outside the gene matches. Germline V gives CDR1 SGHVS, CDR2 FNYEAQ. This CDR3 has 14 amino acids. Filled out from reference TRBV7-6 and TRBJ1-1, the complete variable domain reads GAGVSQSPRYKVTKRGQDVALRCDPISGHVSLYWYRQALGQGPEFLTYFNYEAQQDKSGLPNDRFSAERPEGSISTLTIQRTEQRDSAMYRCASSPRDRNTEAFFGQGTRLTVV.

This clone was seen just once. V and J are TRBV4-3 and TRBJ1-4; the D is unclear. The CDR3 contains 16 residues. Trimming left V 0 bases short and J 4 bases short, with 12 bases between. CDR1 and CDR2 (germline): LGHNA, YSLEER. The CDR3 protein is CASSQERVGLNEKLFF. The CDR3 region has the DNA TGCGCCAGCAGCCAAGAGCGGGTTGGACTTAATGAAAAACTGTTTTTT.

The chain joins TRBV5-1 to TRBJ2-3, with 8 positions matching TRBD1. The CDR3 is 16 amino acids. The V and J ends lost 4 bases and 3 bases, in that order; junction bases with no gene match: 10. Per the germline V gene, CDR1 is SGHRS and CDR2 is YFSETQ. CDR3 DNA: TGCGCCAGCAGCGCCTGGACAGGGACAGAGACAGATACGCAGTATTTT. This sequence encodes CASSAWTGTETDTQYF.

V gene TRBV7-3 combines with J gene TRBJ2-1; D remains unclear. Trimming pared 2 bases from V and 5 bases from J, leaving 7 bases between. CDR1 is SGHTA and CDR2 is FQGTGA in the germline V gene. This CDR3 is 13 amino acids long. CDR3 protein: CASSLSQNNEQFF. CDR3 DNA: TGTGCCAGCAGCTTATCACAGAACAATGAGCAGTTCTTC. The complete variable domain, with remaining parts taken from reference TRBV7-3 and TRBJ2-1, reads GAGVSQTPSNKVTEKGKYVELRCDPISGHTALYWYRQSLGQGPEFLIYFQGTGAADDSGLPNDRFFAVRPEGSVSTLKIQRTERGDSAVYLCASSLSQNNEQFFGPGTRLTVL.

The chain carries TRBV7-8 and TRBJ1-1, with a tentative D call TRBD1 (5 bases). V lost 3 bases and J 0 bases, leaving 8 bases between the germline ends. The CDR3 is 14 amino acids. Germline V gives CDR1 SGHVS, CDR2 FQNEAQ. The CDR3 loop reads CASSFGQLNTEAFF. CDR3 nucleotides: TGTGCCAGCAGCTTTGGACAACTGAACACTGAAGCTTTCTTT.

The V gene is TRBV4-1, the J gene TRBJ2-3; TRBD2 matches at 7 bases. CDR3 length equals 17 residues. V was clipped by 5 bases and J by 6 bases; unmatched bases: 17. Germline values: CDR1 MGHRA, CDR2 YSYEKL. CDR3 region: CASSSWEVRGSPDTQYF. For the CDR3, the DNA is TGCGCCAGCAGCTCCTGGGAGGTGCGGGGGTCTCCTGATACGCAGTATTTT.